These 3 T cell receptor beta chains were sequenced from one sample in a study of CXCR3-negative and CXCR3-positive naive CD8 T cells. Regarding the study as a whole: The study found more hydrophobic TRB CDR3s in CXCR3-positive naive cells than in CXCR3-negative naive cells.

These receptors have no known antigen. TRB cDNA was prepared as libraries by UMI-labeled 5' RACE. TCRdb reprocessed the 5' RACE reads; each CDR3 protein has one entry and no DNA is given. The listing records about 50,000 distinct CDR3 sequences. The sequenced sample was naive CXCR3+ CD8+ T cells from blood. Subset specified: CD45RO-CCR7+CD27+CD95- naive CD8+ T cells expressing CXCR3 (TNR3+). All receptors come from a human donor in good health. Some clones in this sample may be carry-over from other donors' samples.

This chain connects TRBV7-2 to TRBJ2-3. The CDR3 has 13 residues. CDR1 and CDR2 (germline): SGHTA, FQGNSA. Here the CDR3 reads CASSLAVTDTQYF.

The chain uses TRBV9 and TRBJ2-3; the TCRdb call, TRBD1, lacks DNA for checking. The germline V gene encodes CDR1 SGDLS and CDR2 YYNGEE. CDR3 length equals 15 residues. CDR3 sequence reads: CASSPQGRTTDTQYF.

This chain joins TRBV6-5 and TRBJ2-5; TCRdb proposes TRBD1, but this gene call is untestable without DNA. Germline-derived CDR1 and CDR2 are MNHEY and SVGAGI. This CDR3 comprises 14 residues. CDR3 loop: CASSRQGSIETQYF.